The 17 T cell receptor beta chains below were found in one sample sequenced in a study of cytomegalovirus exposure and HLA in healthy donors. The repertoire was sequenced with immunoSEQ multiplex PCR; TCRdb's copy has only in-frame clones and lacks some. Among around 200,000 clones listed, 80% to 85% were seen once. Input material: PBMCs. The receptors here all came from a woman aged 25-40 years in good health and CMV-seronegative.

A single count supports this clone. V is TRBV5-4 and J is TRBJ2-5, with 8 bases aligning to TRBD2. Germline values: CDR1 SGHNT, CDR2 YYREEE (reference sequence). Trimming took 3 bases from V and 9 from J; bases not matched to a gene: 1. The CDR3 contains 11 residues. The CDR3 here is CASSSGGSQYF. CDR3 DNA: TGTGCCAGCAGCTCGGGGGGGTCCCAGTACTTC.

V is TRBV5-1 and J is TRBJ2-7; a possible D gene is TRBD1 (5 bases). Trimming took 0 bases from V and 5 from J, leaving 9 bases between them. The CDR3 contains 13 residues. Germline CDR1 is SGHRS and CDR2 is YFSETQ. CDR3 DNA: TGCGCCAGCAGCTTGGCAGGGCAGGACGAGCAGTACTTC. It encodes CASSLAGQDEQYF.

V and J are TRBV27 and TRBJ2-4; no reliable D call. Germline V CDR1 and CDR2: MNHEY, SMNVEV (reference sequence). The CDR3 length is 15 residues. Deletions cut 8 bases from V and 0 bases from J, with 14 bases between. CDR3 sequence: CASATVLLAKNIQYF. CDR3 DNA sequence: TGTGCCAGCGCAACAGTACTCTTAGCCAAAAACATTCAGTACTTC.

The chain combines TRBV5-1 with TRBJ1-1, with TRBD1 matching 8 bases. The CDR3 has 17 amino acids. V was pared by 4 bases and J by 0 bases, with 11 bases of the junction left unmatched. The germline gives CDR1 SGHRS, CDR2 YFSETQ. CDR3 in amino acids: CASSPWVRTGMNTEAFF. DNA of the CDR3: TGCGCCAGCAGCCCCTGGGTGAGGACAGGGATGAACACTGAAGCTTTCTTT.

Note on this clone: Sequence at one end of the junction differs from germline and may be a read error. The chain carries TRBV7-2 and TRBJ1-1; TRBD1 matches 10 bases. This CDR3 region has 15 residues. Per the germline V gene, CDR1 is SGHTA and CDR2 is FQGNSA. CDR3 DNA: TGTGCCAGCAGATTAGGGACAGGGGTGAACACTGAAGCTTTCTTT. The encoded protein is CASRLGTGVNTEAFF.

The rearrangement joins TRBV18 to TRBJ1-3; D ambiguous. CDR1 and CDR2 (germline): KGHSH, LQKENI. The CDR3 contains 16 residues. Trimming took off 0 bases at V and 0 bases at J, with 9 bases between the two ends. The CDR3 reads CASSPPSGDSGNTIYF. The CDR3 coding sequence is TGTGCCAGCTCACCACCTTCAGGCGACTCTGGAAACACCATATATTTT.

The V call is TRBV14, the J call TRBJ2-5, with D possibly being TRBD2 (5 bases). The CDR3 spans 16 residues. V was cut by 2 bases and J by 7 bases, with 20 bases left in between. Germline-derived CDR1 and CDR2 are SGHDN and FVKESK. In nucleotides, the CDR3 is TGTGCCAGCAGCCAATGGGAGTCTGGCTCAACCGCGACCCAGTACTTC. Amino acid sequence: CASSQWESGSTATQYF.

This clone has only one observation. The CDR3 DNA reads as TGTGCCAGCAGTTTTTCCCCCGCCACGGAAAACATTCAGTACTTC. Encoded protein: CASSFSPATENIQYF. The V call is TRBV5-4, the J call TRBJ2-4; D is ambiguous. Germline loops: CDR1 SGHNT, CDR2 YYREEE (reference sequence). The V and J ends lost 5 bases and 5 bases respectively, with 17 bases between them. There are 15 residues in the CDR3.

The table lists this clone with a few counts. The chain links TRBV5-1 to TRBJ2-3; no clear D gene. Looked up from germline, CDR1 is SGHRS and CDR2 is YFSETQ. Between the trimmed V and J ends, which lost 2 bases and 6 bases, there was a span of 13 bases. The CDR3 runs to 14 residues. CDR3 sequence (DNA): TGCGCCAGCAGCTTTAGTACTGCCAGGGATACGCAGTATTTT. It encodes CASSFSTARDTQYF.

The CDR3 reads CASSGGQAGFYEQFF. In nucleotides, the CDR3 is TGCGCCAGCAGCGGGGGACAGGCCGGTTTTTATGAGCAGTTCTTC. The rearrangement joins TRBV5-1 to TRBJ2-1; 8 nucleotides align to TRBD1. Germline CDR1 and CDR2: SGHRS and YFSETQ. This CDR3 has 15 amino acids. V shed 4 bases and J 8 bases; nucleotides not matched to a gene: 11.

The rearrangement links TRBV30 to TRBJ1-2; D is unclear. The CDR3 loop spans 12 amino acids. V was cut by 4 bases and J by 7 bases, with 13 bases left in between. The germline V gene has CDR1 GTSNPN and CDR2 SVGIG (reference sequence). CDR3 DNA sequence: TGTGCCTGGACAAACACCGGGATTGGCTACACCTTC. It codes for CAWTNTGIGYTF.

This clone was seen only once. CDR3 sequence (DNA): TGTGCCAGCAGTTTAGGCAGGCACACTGAAGCTTTCTTT. As protein: CASSLGRHTEAFF. This chain connects TRBV28 to TRBJ1-1; D not resolved. This CDR3 is built from 13 residues. V lost 2 bases and J 3 bases, leaving 7 bases between the germline ends. Germline V gene data show CDR1 as MDHEN and CDR2 as SYDVKM.

The J gene is TRBJ2-3, the V gene TRBV28; 14 nucleotides line up with TRBD2. V lost 4 bases to trimming and J lost 0 bases; unmatched junction nucleotides: 3. The CDR3 length is 17 residues. Germline V gene data show CDR1 as MDHEN and CDR2 as SYDVKM. This CDR3 is CASSSGLAGGSTDTQYF. CDR3 DNA sequence: TGTGCCAGCAGTTCCGGACTAGCGGGGGGAAGCACAGATACGCAGTATTTT.

Written as DNA, the CDR3 is TGTGCCAGCAGTGACAACAGGGGGAGGACAGATACGCAGTATTTT. Its translation is CASSDNRGRTDTQYF. The chain is built from TRBV6-1 and TRBJ2-3, with 8 bases identical to TRBD1. Germline assignment: CDR1 MNHNS and CDR2 SASEGT. V shed 3 bases and J 3 bases; nucleotides not matched to a gene: 5. The CDR3 runs 15 residues.

V and J are TRBV7-2 and TRBJ2-7, with 9 bases aligning to TRBD2. Germline V gives CDR1 SGHTA, CDR2 FQGNSA. The junction had 18 bases not matched to a gene; V was cut back by 0 bases and J by 0 bases. CDR3 length: 21 amino acids. The CDR3 nucleotides are TGTGCCAGCAGCTTAGCGGCGGGCAGGGCCTTACGTAGCGGGAGCTCCTACGAGCAGTACTTC. The encoded protein is CASSLAAGRALRSGSSYEQYF.

The V call is TRBV6-5, the J call TRBJ2-2; possible D gene TRBD1, 6 bases. CDR3 length: 14 amino acids. CDR1 is MNHEY, CDR2 SVGAGI, per germline. Trimming took 2 bases from V and 3 from J, leaving 7 bases between them. The CDR3 here is CASSYDRYTGELFF. In DNA form, the CDR3 reads TGTGCCAGCAGTTACGACAGGTACACCGGGGAGCTGTTTTTT.

This sequence joins TRBV4-2 and TRBJ1-2, with D perhaps matching TRBD1 (6 bases). Germline values: CDR1 LGHNA, CDR2 YNFKEQ. V was shortened by 4 bases and J by 6 bases, with 12 bases between the two germline ends. This CDR3 spans 13 amino acids. The CDR3: CASSPRTVDGYTF. The CDR3 region has the DNA TGTGCCAGCAGCCCCCGGACAGTGGATGGCTACACCTTC.